This TCR beta chain was captured by sequencing in a study of cytomegalovirus exposure and HLA in healthy donors. Primers: 60 Vbeta forward and 13 Jbeta reverse. Data came from immunoSEQ multiplex PCR; TCRdb stores just in-frame clones and leaves some out. This table holds 150,000 or so clones, approximately 85% found once. All donors participated as healthy donors of bone marrow. Likely unrecorded immune exposures existed in these nominally healthy donors. V shed 6 bases and J 4 bases; nucleotides not matched to a gene: 0. Germline CDR1 MNHEY, CDR2 SMNVEV (reference sequence). There are 12 residues in the CDR3. Whole-study findings and limits: Association of a missense DCLRE1C variant with TCR beta V- and J-gene trimming was reported in a later analysis. Likely technical artifact: a cluster of highly shared sequence variants.

About this clone: Its specificity is not known.

V gene TRBV27 combines with J gene TRBJ2-5; 9 bases fit TRBD2. The clonotype originates from a man between 18 and 29 years old in good health and CMV-seropositive. Sequencing used PBMCs. The DNA for the CDR3 is TGTGCCAGCAGGACTAGCGGAGAGACCCAGTACTTC. Encoded protein: CASRTSGETQYF.